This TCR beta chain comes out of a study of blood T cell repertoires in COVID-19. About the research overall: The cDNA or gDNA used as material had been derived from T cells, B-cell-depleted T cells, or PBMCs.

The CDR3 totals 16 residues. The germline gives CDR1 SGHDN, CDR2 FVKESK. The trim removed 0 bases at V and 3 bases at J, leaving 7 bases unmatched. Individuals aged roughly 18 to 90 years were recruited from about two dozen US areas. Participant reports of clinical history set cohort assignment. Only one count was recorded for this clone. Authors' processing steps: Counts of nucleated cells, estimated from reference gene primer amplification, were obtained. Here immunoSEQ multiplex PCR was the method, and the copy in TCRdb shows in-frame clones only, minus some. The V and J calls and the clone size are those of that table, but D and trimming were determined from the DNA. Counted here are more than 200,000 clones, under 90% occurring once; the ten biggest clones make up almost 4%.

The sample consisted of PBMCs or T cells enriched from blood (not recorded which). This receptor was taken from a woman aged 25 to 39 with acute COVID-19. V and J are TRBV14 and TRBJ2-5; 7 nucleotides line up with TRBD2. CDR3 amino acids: CASSQDLGGGEETQYF. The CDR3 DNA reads TGTGCCAGCAGCCAAGATCTAGGCGGGGGAGAAGAGACCCAGTACTTC.